Following are 17 T cell receptor beta chains from one sample sequenced in a study of cytomegalovirus exposure and HLA in healthy donors. With 60 Vbeta and 13 Jbeta primers, the PCR was carried out. Libraries were prepared by immunoSEQ multiplex PCR; TCRdb keeps only in-frame clonotypes and omits some of them. This sample has roughly 140,000 clones, with approximately 85% found just once. The specimen was PBMCs. The receptors were gathered from a woman aged 18-30 years in good health and CMV-seronegative.

In this sample, this clone turned up once. DNA for the CDR3: TGTGCCTGGAGTAAGGGGGGGGCGAAGCACCCTAGATATGGCTACACCTTC. Its protein is CAWSKGGAKHPRYGYTF. The chain couples TRBV30 to TRBJ1-2, with a tentative D call TRBD1 (6 bases). Trimming stripped 2 bases from V and 5 bases from J, with 24 bases between. The CDR3 sequence is 17 residues long. Germline-derived CDR1 and CDR2 are GTSNPN and SVGIG (reference sequence).

This chain connects TRBV2 to TRBJ2-3, with 7 bases fitting TRBD1. The germline V gene has CDR1 SNHLY and CDR2 FYNNEI. The V gene end was trimmed by 8 bases and the J gene end by 3 bases; junction bases not matched to a gene: 5. The CDR3 is 13 amino acids. CDR3 nucleotides: TGTGCCAGCGGACAGGAGAGGACAGATACGCAGTATTTT. Its protein is CASGQERTDTQYF. The full variable domain, completed using reference TRBV2 and TRBJ2-3, is EPEVTQTPSHQVTQMGQEVILRCVPISNHLYFYWYRQILGQKVEFLVSFYNNEISEKSEIFDDQFSVERPDGSNFTLKIRSTKLEDSAMYFCASGQERTDTQYFGPGTRLTVL.

The chain has TRBV7-6 and TRBJ1-6, with 7 positions matching TRBD1. The V gene's germline CDR1 is SGHVS and CDR2 FNYEAQ. The CDR3 runs to 18 residues. Trimming at V came to 2 bases and at J to 0 bases, leaving 7 bases not matched to a gene. CDR3 sequence (DNA): TGTGCCAGCAGCTTAAGGGGGCGGGCGAGCTCCTATAATTCACCCCTCCACTTT. It yields the protein CASSLRGRASSYNSPLHF. The variable domain in full, completed from reference TRBV7-6 and TRBJ1-6, reads GAGVSQSPRYKVTKRGQDVALRCDPISGHVSLYWYRQALGQGPEFLTYFNYEAQQDKSGLPNDRFSAERPEGSISTLTIQRTEQRDSAMYRCASSLRGRASSYNSPLHFGNGTRLTVT.

This rearrangement joins TRBV7-8 to TRBJ1-6; D uncertain. The CDR3 consists of 14 residues. Germline V gene lookup returns CDR1 SGHVS and CDR2 FQNEAQ. The V gene lost 2 bases and the J gene lost 8 bases, with 10 bases spanning the gap. The DNA for the CDR3 is TGTGCCAGCAGCTTAAACAGTGGATATTCACCCCTCCACTTT. Translating gives CASSLNSGYSPLHF.

The chain has TRBV11-3 and TRBJ2-7; D gene ambiguous. This CDR3 contains 15 residues. V was cut by 1 base and J by 2 bases, with 12 bases left in between. CDR1 is SGHNT and CDR2 is YENEEA in the germline V gene. CDR3 region: CASSLGPGGTYEQYF. The CDR3, as DNA: TGTGCCAGCAGCTTAGGGCCTGGCGGCACCTACGAGCAGTACTTC.

Only one count was recorded for this clone. The rearrangement joins TRBV29-1 to TRBJ2-3, with D tentatively TRBD1 (5 bases). V dropped 3 bases and J dropped 4 bases, with 20 bases sitting between them. CDR3 length: 16 residues. CDR1 and CDR2 from the germline V gene are SQVTM and ANQGSEA. In nucleotides, the CDR3 is TGCAGCGTTGAGGGTGGGGCCACCCAGGGCCCAGATACGCAGTATTTT. Protein sequence: CSVEGGATQGPDTQYF.

This chain uses TRBV15 with TRBJ2-4, with TRBD2 as a possible D gene (5 bases). Germline-derived CDR1 and CDR2 are LNHNV and YYDKDF (reference sequence). The CDR3 sequence is 18 residues long. V was shortened by 0 bases and J by 3 bases, with 18 bases between the two germline ends. The DNA of the CDR3 is TGTGCCACCAGCAGAGATGATTGGTCACTAGTCGTCAAAAACATTCAGTACTTC. Protein: CATSRDDWSLVVKNIQYF.

The rearrangement uses TRBV7-6 and TRBJ2-1, with D possibly matching TRBD2 (6 bases). Germline V gene data show CDR1 as SGHVS and CDR2 as FNYEAQ. With 1 base removed from V and 4 bases from J, the gap between germline ends came to 8 bases. The CDR3 has 14 amino acids. CDR3 bases: TGTGCCAGCAGCTTAGTGCGGGGATACAATGAGCAGTTCTTC. Protein sequence: CASSLVRGYNEQFF.

As concerns this clone: The same CDR3 also results from other DNA sequences found in this sample. The chain combines TRBV9 with TRBJ1-1; D is ambiguous. V gave up 7 bases and J gave up 0 bases, with 7 bases separating them. CDR1 and CDR2 (germline): SGDLS, YYNGEE. CDR3 length: 12 residues. The CDR3 DNA follows: TGTGCCAGCCGAGGGATGAACACTGAAGCTTTCTTT. This gives the protein CASRGMNTEAFF.

The chain joins TRBV10-3 to TRBJ2-7; 7 positions match TRBD2. J was trimmed by 0 bases and V by 0 bases; bases with no gene match: 8. CDR1 and CDR2 (germline): ENHRY, SYGVKD. The CDR3 is 17 residues long. The CDR3 DNA follows: TGTGCCATCAGTGAGTCGGGCTGGGGGGGACTCTCCTACGAGCAGTACTTC. It yields the protein CAISESGWGGLSYEQYF.

V usage is TRBV28 and J usage is TRBJ2-3; D unclear. The CDR3 extends over 15 amino acids. The V gene's germline CDR1 is MDHEN and CDR2 SYDVKM. V was trimmed by 5 bases and J by 4 bases, leaving 16 bases between them. The CDR3 sequence is CASSHRGVASDTQYF. The CDR3 DNA reads as TGTGCCAGCAGTCATCGAGGAGTAGCATCAGATACGCAGTATTTT.

In nucleotides, the CDR3 is TGTGCCAGCAGCTTAGCGCTGTCTAGCGGGAGAGTCCACAATGAGCAGTTCTTC. It yields the protein CASSLALSSGRVHNEQFF. The chain is built from TRBV7-9 and TRBJ2-1; TRBD2 aligns across 10 bases. V gave up 0 bases and J gave up 5 bases; unmatched junction bases: 10. Germline assignment: CDR1 SEHNR and CDR2 FQNEAQ (reference sequence). The CDR3 is 18 amino acids.

The chain links TRBV5-1 to TRBJ1-4, with D uncertain. This CDR3 comprises 16 residues. Trimming pared 0 bases from V and 1 base from J, leaving 10 bases between. Per the germline V gene, CDR1 is SGHRS and CDR2 is YFSETQ. CDR3 sequence reads: CASSLEGGITNEKLFF. The CDR3 DNA reads TGCGCCAGCAGCTTGGAGGGCGGGATAACTAATGAAAAACTGTTTTTT.

The chain employs TRBV5-8 and TRBJ1-5, with D perhaps TRBD1 (6 bases). Trimming pared 0 bases from V and 6 bases from J, leaving 28 bases between. The germline V gene has CDR1 SGHTS and CDR2 YDEGEE. The CDR3 runs 20 residues. The DNA for the CDR3 is TGTGCCAGCAGCTTGGCCGAAGTCAGAGTAGAGGGGGACGTGGGTCAGCCCCAGCATTTT. Encoded protein: CASSLAEVRVEGDVGQPQHF.

J is TRBJ1-5 and V is TRBV27; TRBD1 agrees at 7 bases. Germline trimming cut 6 bases from V and 4 bases from J; bases unmatched to any gene: 9. The CDR3 totals 15 residues. CDR1 is MNHEY and CDR2 is SMNVEV in the germline V gene (reference sequence). Here the CDR3 reads CASRKGDSRNQPQHF. The CDR3 region has the DNA TGTGCCAGCAGGAAGGGGGACAGTCGAAATCAGCCCCAGCATTTT.

V usage is TRBV29-1 and J usage is TRBJ1-2, with D unclear. V was trimmed by 3 bases and J by 5 bases, leaving 4 bases between them. This CDR3 comprises 10 residues. The germline V gene encodes CDR1 SQVTM and CDR2 ANQGSEA. This CDR3 is CSVDSYGYTF. CDR3 DNA: TGCAGCGTTGATTCATATGGCTACACCTTC.

The sample holds one count of this clone. The rearrangement joins TRBV7-9 to TRBJ2-1; 8 bases map to TRBD2. The CDR3 loop spans 14 amino acids. Germline assignment: CDR1 SEHNR and CDR2 FQNEAQ (reference sequence). V shed 5 bases, J shed 7 bases, and the junction held 7 bases outside the gene matches. CDR3 in amino acids: CASSPWTSPNEQFF. The DNA for the CDR3 is TGTGCCAGCAGCCCCTGGACTAGCCCTAATGAGCAGTTCTTC.